This TCR beta chain was obtained from a study of T cell responses to AZD1222 COVID-19 vaccine. With respect to this clone: The antigen is undetermined.

The germline gives CDR1 MNHNS, CDR2 SASEGT. After removal of 0 bases from V and 5 bases from J, the junction contained 13 bases not matched to a gene. CDR3 length equals 18 residues. Study-wide results and limits: A mostly white British donor set with more females was recruited, and clonal diversity was possibly underestimated. Rises in breadth and depth of Spike-specific TCRs came after two AZD1222 doses. Reportedly, nearly half of unique spike TCRs recognized epitopes outside B.1.351/B.1.1.7 mutations. In all cases, repertoires were sampled only after the peak T cell response.

Produced via immunoSEQ multiplex PCR; TCRdb's table is partial and in-frame only. The sample shows 90,000 to 150,000 clones, 70% to 90% of them seen only once. J is TRBJ2-7 and V is TRBV6-1, with TRBD2 matching over 10 bases. This receptor was obtained from an adult in good health. Sequences were derived from peripheral blood, sampled on day 0 of AZD1222 vaccination. CDR3 region: CASSEALRAGLAPHEQYF. The CDR3 DNA is TGTGCCAGCAGTGAAGCGCTTCGAGCGGGACTAGCGCCCCACGAGCAGTACTTC.